This T cell receptor (beta chain) was observed in a study of cytomegalovirus exposure and HLA in healthy donors. Study-level points and caveats: Further analysis was carried out later, and it showed several of the most significant clusters appearing linked to common viral pathogens.

The V gene's germline CDR1 is MNHNS and CDR2 SASEGT. The CDR3 is 14 amino acids. J was trimmed by 0 bases and V by 7 bases; bases with no gene match: 4. A word on this clone: The target antigen is unknown.

Vbeta (60) and Jbeta (13) primers were used in the PCR. Assay: immunoSEQ multiplex PCR; the TCRdb copy retains only in-frame clones and omits some. The sample lists about 55,000 clones, around four fifths occurring once. The TCR comes from a man aged 30 to 39 in good health and CMV-seronegative. The V gene is TRBV6-1, the J gene TRBJ2-7, with 9 bases aligning to TRBD1. The sample comprised PBMCs. CDR3 coding DNA: TGTGCCAGCATAACGGACAGGGGCTCCTACGAGCAGTACTTC. Protein: CASITDRGSYEQYF.